Listed below are T cell receptor beta chains from one sample, sequenced in a study of shared clonotypes between healthy human individuals. Produced via immunoSEQ multiplex PCR; TCRdb's table is partial and in-frame only. Here the sample spans more than 400,000 clones, 95% to 97% being singletons. The sequencing input was naive CD4+ T cells sorted from blood. The source of these receptors is a woman under 40 in good health. CDR3s include the opening cysteine and the closing phenylalanine or tryptophan. A D gene is named only where the DNA matches it firmly. Not every row has a clone size; where given, it reads once, few, many or a size class.

>.|TRBD1|TRBJ1-2|TRBV6-1
TGTGCCAGCAGTGCCCAGGGGGTCTATGGCTACACCTTC
CASSAQGVYGYTF
>.|.|TRBJ2-1|TRBV9
TGTGCCAGCAGCGTATTAAAAGACTCTCTCTACAATGAGCAGTTCTTC
CASSVLKDSLYNEQFF
>.|.|TRBJ2-7|TRBV4-1
TGCGCCAGCAGCCACGAGGGAGACTACGAGCAGTACTTC
CASSHEGDYEQYF
>.|.|TRBJ2-3|TRBV2
TGTGCCAGCAGTGAGGGTCCCCCTTGGTTCGATACGCAGTATTTT
CASSEGPPWFDTQYF
>.|TRBD1|TRBJ1-5|TRBV27
TGTGCCAGCAGTTTAAAAGCGGACAGGTGGGATCAGCCCCAGCATTTT
CASSLKADRWDQPQHF
>.|TRBD2|TRBJ2-3|TRBV2
TGTGCCAGCTCGACTAGCGGGAGGAGCACAGATACGCAGTATTTT
CASSTSGRSTDTQYF
>.|.|TRBJ1-1|TRBV25-1
TGTGCCAGCAGTGAATTGGGAGGGGCCCTGAACACTGAAGCTTTCTTT
CASSELGGALNTEAFF
>.|TRBD1|TRBJ2-7|TRBV7-9
TGTGCCAGCAGCTTGGGGCAGGGGGCGAACGAGCAGTACTTC
CASSLGQGANEQYF
>.|.|TRBJ1-2|TRBV18
TGTGCCAGCTCACCACTCGAGGATACGGCAAGCGGCTACACCTTC
CASSPLEDTASGYTF
>.|TRBD1|TRBJ1-2|TRBV5-5
TGTGCCAGCAGCACTACAGGGGAAGATGGCTACACCTTC
CASSTTGEDGYTF
>.|.|TRBJ2-3|TRBV18
TGTGCCAGCTCACTAGGGTCGGCAGATACGCAGTATTTT
CASSLGSADTQYF
>.|.|TRBJ2-7|TRBV7-9
TGTGCCAGCAGCCCGGCGAAGAGAACCAACTACGAGCAGTACTTC
CASSPAKRTNYEQYF
>.|TRBD1|TRBJ2-7|TRBV6-5
TGTGCCAGCACTCCGGGACAGGGAGGGGGAGAGCAGTACTTC
CASTPGQGGGEQYF
>.|.|TRBJ2-4|TRBV5-1
TGCGCCAGCAGCGCCCCAGGGGCGACTGATCAACAAAACATTCAGTACTTC
CASSAPGATDQQNIQYF
>once|TRBD2|TRBJ2-7|TRBV7-8
TGTGCCAGCAGCCTAACGACGGGGGGAACCTACGAGCAGTACTTC
CASSLTTGGTYEQYF
>.|.|TRBJ1-3|TRBV11-3
TGTGCCAGCAGCCCAGGGCATACGTCTGGAAACACCATATATTTT
CASSPGHTSGNTIYF
>.|.|TRBJ1-6|TRBV28
TGTGCCAGCAGATTGACAGCGAATAATTCACCCCTCCACTTT
CASRLTANNSPLHF